The present T cell receptor beta chain was sequenced within a study of T cell repertoires in cytomegalovirus infection. Study context: Well-studied HLA-B-restricted epitopes and recently identified HLA-C-restricted epitopes of CMV were both used in the study. Matching HLA type and CMV infection were both indicated by public TCR beta signatures.

About this clonotype itself: Its antigen is as yet unknown.

One entry per CDR3 protein, called by TCRdb with MiXCR from the reads. The repertoire holds 44,000 or so distinct CDR3 sequences, 20% to 25% seen once, with roughly 90% in the top ten. Study observations and caveats: Pooled public TCR beta family frequency picked out CMV carriers with the relevant HLA. The ex vivo response was dominated by HLA-C-restricted CMV-specific TCR beta clonotypes.

This CDR3 spans 11 amino acids. Trimming removed 7 bases at V and 2 bases at J, with 4 bases between. The starting material was CD8+ T cells from cultured PBMCs, obtained from culture after CMV antigen stimulation. The clonotype was recovered from a human donor in good health (CMV status not recorded). Some clones in this sample may be carry-over from other donors' samples. This chain links TRBV12-3 or TRBV12-4 with TRBJ2-3; D unclear. In DNA form, the CDR3 reads TGTGCCAGCACTAACACAGATACGCAGTATTTT. This gives the protein CASTNTDTQYF.